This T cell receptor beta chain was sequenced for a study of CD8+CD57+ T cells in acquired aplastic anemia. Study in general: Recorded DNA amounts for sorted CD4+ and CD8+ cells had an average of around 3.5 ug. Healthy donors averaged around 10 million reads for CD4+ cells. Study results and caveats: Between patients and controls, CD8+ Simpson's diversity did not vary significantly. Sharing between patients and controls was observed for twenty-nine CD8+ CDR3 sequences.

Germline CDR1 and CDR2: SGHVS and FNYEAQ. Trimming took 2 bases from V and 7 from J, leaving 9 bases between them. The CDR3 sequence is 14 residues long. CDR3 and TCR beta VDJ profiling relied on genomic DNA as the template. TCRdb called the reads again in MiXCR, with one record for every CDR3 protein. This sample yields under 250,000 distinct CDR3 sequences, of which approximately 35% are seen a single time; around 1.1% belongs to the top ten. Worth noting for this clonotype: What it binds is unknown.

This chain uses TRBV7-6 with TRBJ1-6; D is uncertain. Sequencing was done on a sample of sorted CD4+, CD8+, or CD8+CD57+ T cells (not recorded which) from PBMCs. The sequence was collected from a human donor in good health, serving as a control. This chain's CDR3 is CASSLSLMNSPLHF. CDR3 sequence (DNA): TGTGCCAGCAGCTTATCTCTGATGAATTCACCCCTCCACTTT.